This T cell receptor beta chain was sequenced in a study of shared clonotypes between healthy human individuals. TCRdb's table, derived via immunoSEQ multiplex PCR, lists solely in-frame clones and lacks some. The data hold 2 million to 2.5 million clones, with approximately 95% observed a single time. The germline V gene has CDR1 MRHNA and CDR2 SNTAGT. V lost 6 bases to trimming and J lost 0 bases, with 12 bases between them. The CDR3 is 15 residues long. The sequencing input was naive CD4+ T cells from PBMCs. The subset: CD45RA+ positively selected. The receptor was derived from a man between 18 and 35 years old in good health. Some clones in this sample may be carry-over from other donors' samples. The chain links TRBV6-4 to TRBJ2-1; D possibly corresponds to TRBD2 (6 bases). The CDR3 sequence is CASRGGASSYNEQFF. CDR3 DNA: TGTGCCAGCAGGGGCGGGGCCAGCTCCTACAATGAGCAGTTCTTC.